The present entry profiles one T cell receptor beta chain with its context. Its target is not known. TCRdb called the reads again in MiXCR, with one record for every CDR3 protein. The table records approximately 290,000 distinct CDR3 sequences, 25% of them present only once. The data stem from a study of T cell repertoires in cytomegalovirus infection. Whole-study context: An indication of both CMV infection and matching HLA type came from public TCR beta signatures. Notes on the study in general: Carriers of CMV and the relevant HLA type were discriminated by public TCR beta frequency. In two of eight donors, the top clonotype was HLA-C-restricted CMV-specific.

The receptor comes from a human donor in good health (CMV status not recorded). Some clones in this sample may be carry-over from other donors' samples. The sequencing sample was made of PBMCs.

The CDR3 region has the DNA TGTGCCAGCAGTGAAAGTCCGGGACTCACTCTCGAGCAGTACTTC. Translating it yields CASSESPGLTLEQYF. The chain uses TRBV6-1 and TRBJ2-7, with a tentative D call TRBD2 (6 bases). Trimming pared 2 bases from V and 6 bases from J, leaving 17 bases between. The CDR3 consists of 15 residues. CDR1 is MNHNS and CDR2 is SASEGT in the germline V gene.